The rows below give T cell receptor beta chains drawn from one sample of a study of T cell changes during pregnancy in multiple sclerosis. TCRdb keeps only in-frame clones here, not all; method: immunoSEQ multiplex PCR. This table holds 40,000 to 55,000 clones, around 93% found once. The sample consisted of CD8+ T cells from peripheral blood mononuclear cells, taken in the second trimester of pregnancy. The source of these receptors is a female donor with multiple sclerosis, enrolled in a pregnancy study. CDR3s include the opening cysteine and the closing phenylalanine or tryptophan. Some rows mark clone size as missing; the rest say once, few, many or name a class of expanded clone.

J,size,V,CDR3
.,.,TRBV7-7,CASSLGSWGSEQYF
TRBJ2-3,few,TRBV25-1,CASSEFSLTDTQYF
TRBJ2-1,many,TRBV6-4,CASSDSGGANEQFF
TRBJ1-1,.,TRBV21-1,CASRYRFQGAFF
TRBJ1-4,.,TRBV7-9,CASSSPTAPSEKLFF
TRBJ2-7,.,TRBV7-9,CASSHTADEQYF
TRBJ2-3,.,TRBV27,CASSPWTGLMDTQYF
TRBJ2-3,.,TRBV5-5,CASSHSPGGAGDTQYF
TRBJ2-1,.,TRBV7-2,CASSLGTVLYNEQFF
TRBJ2-2,.,TRBV2,CASRPGGADTGELFF
TRBJ2-5,.,TRBV7-2,CASSLNWDSPGETQYF
TRBJ2-2,.,TRBV19,CGPCQDTGELFF
TRBJ1-2,.,TRBV20-1,CSAPDLQAGTF
TRBJ2-5,.,TRBV4-1,CASSQNRGQETQYF
TRBJ2-2,.,TRBV9,CASSVGLAGDLTGELFF
TRBJ1-5,.,TRBV6-5,CASSTRVPDGPQHF
TRBJ1-1,once,TRBV4-3,CASSAYGGFTEAFF
TRBJ1-1,.,TRBV9,CASSALTGEPEAFF
TRBJ1-2,.,TRBV7-2,CASSTWPRQGVNYGYTF
TRBJ2-7,.,TRBV7-9,CASSWTGRPYEQYF
TRBJ1-6,.,TRBV27,CASSFLTQRQDGSPLHF
TRBJ1-1,.,TRBV6-6,CAIFQHRSFGAFF
TRBJ2-1,.,TRBV7-2,CASSLGGRELDTQFF
TRBJ1-1,.,TRBV27,CASSSGQGWNTEAFF
TRBJ2-5,.,TRBV14,CASSPRSLGPETQYF
TRBJ1-5,.,TRBV7-8,CASSQDSYSNQPQHF
TRBJ2-7,.,TRBV6-6,CASSYSGSYEQYF
TRBJ1-1,.,TRBV27,CASSSGSPNTEAFF
TRBJ1-2,few,TRBV4-3,CASSPSSPDRVSGYTF
TRBJ1-3,.,TRBV4-3,CASSQGQGDGNTIYF
TRBJ2-7,.,TRBV7-2,CASSLEGQGAYEQYF